This paragraph covers one TCR beta chain sequence. The specificity of this receptor is unknown. Base qualities are not provided; no much larger clone lies one nucleotide away. The sample originates from a study of siplizumab effects on memory and regulatory T cells (dated 2019 in TCRdb). In the study overall: The study examined how the anti-CD2 antibody siplizumab affects alloreactive T-cell subsets in allogeneic mixed lymphocyte reactions built from human PBMCs. The study at large found these results: Unstimulated naive T cells appeared more diverse than memory T cells, and naive cells seemed to contribute substantially to the alloresponse. Whether proliferating Tregs from siplizumab cultures were suppressive was not functionally confirmed. Roughly 75-95% of proliferating CD4+ or CD8+ clones could not be assigned a naive or memory phenotype. Because sequences below about 10^-5 frequency were poorly captured, only a minor fraction of alloreactive clones could be mapped to unstimulated subsets. The cumulative frequency of alloreactive sequences traceable to unstimulated CD4+ memory T cells was significantly reduced by siplizumab. In reactions with siplizumab, an average of about 69% of mappable alloreactive CD4+ clones were Treg-derived, compared with roughly 30% in control reactions.

The library was prepared using the immunoSEQ multiplex PCR assay. Approximately 100,000 TCR templates per sample were assayed on the deep sequencing platform. Genomic DNA extracted from sorted T cells was used for TCRbeta CDR3 sequencing. As for how the authors treated the data: The R programming language was used for clonal analysis of TCRbeta CDR3 data. Unstimulated samples were compared with post-reaction CFSE-low samples to define alloreactive CD4+ and CD8+ clones. Alloreactive CD4+ clones were assigned to regulatory or non-regulatory origin by matching sequences to sorted unstimulated Treg and non-Treg repertoires. TCRdb holds this immuneACCESS table with in-frame rearrangements only. Some clones are missing; in checked studies, unresolved V genes explain under half, and the rest has no known cause. V, J and clone size derive from that table, while D and trimming were established from the DNA sequence. This sample has 100,000 to 120,000 clones in its table, and over 85% of those were observed once. The ten top clones hold 1% to 1.5% of the sample.

Sorted unstimulated T cells and proliferating T cells recovered from mixed lymphocyte reactions were subjected to TCRbeta CDR3 sequencing. Fresh whole blood from nine to ten HLA-typed healthy donors was used as the source from which PBMCs were isolated. Input material: CD4+ T cells sorted from blood. The clonotype comes from a human donor in good health.

The bases are TGTGCCAGCAGTTCGAGGACAGGGGGGATTCAGCCCCAGCATTTT. Translation gives CASSSRTGGIQPQHF. Recombination joined TRBV6-5 with TRBJ1-5; a stretch of 10 junction bases matches TRBD1. Inclusive of the bounding cysteine and phenylalanine, the CDR3 is 15 residues long. Solely the CDR3 DNA is kept, with 45 bases framed from the first base. CDR1 and CDR2 are read off the germline V gene as MNHEY and SVGAGI. V and J are trimmed by 4 bases and 6 bases, and the gene matches miss 6 bases of the junction.